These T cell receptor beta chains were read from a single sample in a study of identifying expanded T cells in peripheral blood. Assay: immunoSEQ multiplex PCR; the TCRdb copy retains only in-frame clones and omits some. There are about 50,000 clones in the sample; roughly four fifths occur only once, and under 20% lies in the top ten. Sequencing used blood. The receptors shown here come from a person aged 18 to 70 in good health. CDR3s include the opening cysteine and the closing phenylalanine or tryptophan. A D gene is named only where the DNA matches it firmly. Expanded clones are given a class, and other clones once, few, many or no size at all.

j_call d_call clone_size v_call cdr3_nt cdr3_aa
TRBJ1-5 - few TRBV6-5 TGTGCCAGCAGTACCGATCCAAGCGGGCCCCAGCATTTT CASSTDPSGPQHF
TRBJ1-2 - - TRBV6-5 TGTGCCAGCAGTTACTCGAACGGTCTAAGGGGCTATGGCTACACCTTC CASSYSNGLRGYGYTF
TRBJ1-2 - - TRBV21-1 TGTGCCAGCAGCAAAGAGGGTAGACGGCCCTCCCGGGGCTACACCTTC CASSKEGRRPSRGYTF
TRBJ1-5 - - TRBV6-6 TGTGCCAGCAGTTTCAGGGGTGATAGCAATCAGCCCCAGCATTTT CASSFRGDSNQPQHF
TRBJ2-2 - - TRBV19 TGTGCCAGTAGTATAAGGGGGGCGAACACCGGGGAGCTGTTTTTT CASSIRGANTGELFF
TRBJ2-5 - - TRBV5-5 TGTGCCAGCAGCTTGGACCCCTTAGAGACCCAGTACTTC CASSLDPLETQYF
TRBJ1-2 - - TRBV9 TGTGCCAGCAGCGTAGCTCCTGGGGTAGGGTATGGCTACACCTTC CASSVAPGVGYGYTF
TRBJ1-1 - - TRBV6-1 TGTGCCAGCAGTGAACCGGGCCGAAACACTGAAGCTTTCTTT CASSEPGRNTEAFF
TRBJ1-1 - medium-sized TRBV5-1 TGCGCCAGCAGCTTTGGGAACACTGAAGCTTTCTTT CASSFGNTEAFF
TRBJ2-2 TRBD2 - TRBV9 TGTGCCAGCAGCGTAATCAGCGGGGCGATGAACACCGGGGAGCTGTTTTTT CASSVISGAMNTGELFF
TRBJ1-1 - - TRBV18 TGTGCCAGCTCACCAGGTGGGAGGAGCCCTGAAGCTTTCTTT CASSPGGRSPEAFF
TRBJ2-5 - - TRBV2 TGTGCCAGCAGAGTCGTGAGGGAGACCCAGTACTTC CASRVVRETQYF
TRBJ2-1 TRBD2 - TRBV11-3 TGTGCCAGCAGCCCCAAGGGCGGGAGGGCCAGGGGGGAGCAGTTCTTC CASSPKGGRARGEQFF
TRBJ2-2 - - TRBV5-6 TGTGCCAGCAGCACGGACATGGACGGGGAGCTGTTTTTT CASSTDMDGELFF
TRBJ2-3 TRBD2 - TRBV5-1 TGCGCCAGCAGCTTGGAACCTAGCGGGAGCGGTACGACAGATACGCAGTATTTT CASSLEPSGSGTTDTQYF
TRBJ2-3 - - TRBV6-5 TGTGCCAGCAGTTACTTCTCTAGCCGGACCCCGTATACGCAGTATTTT CASSYFSSRTPYTQYF
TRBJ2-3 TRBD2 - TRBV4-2 TGTGCCAGCAGCCAATTTAGCGGGGGGGCCTCAGATACGCAGTATTTT CASSQFSGGASDTQYF
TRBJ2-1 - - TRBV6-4 TGTGCCAGCAGCCGGACTTACTACAATGAGCAGTTCTTC CASSRTYYNEQFF
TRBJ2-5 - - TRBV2 TGTGCCAGCAGCCCTTCATGGACCCAGTACTTC CASSPSWTQYF
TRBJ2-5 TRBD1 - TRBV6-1 TGTGCCAGCAGTGACCGGGACAGGGGCCCCCAGTACTTC CASSDRDRGPQYF
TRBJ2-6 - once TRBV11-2 TGTGCCAGCAGCTCCCAAATATTGTGGAGCTCTGGGGCCAACGTCCTGACTTTC CASSSQILWSSGANVLTF
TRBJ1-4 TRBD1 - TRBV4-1 TGCGCCAGCAGCCCAGGACAGGGGGCTACTAATGAAAAACTGTTTTTT CASSPGQGATNEKLFF
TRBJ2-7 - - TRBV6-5 TGTGCCAGCAGTTCCCTCGGGCCCACTACCCCGGGCGAGCAGTACTTC CASSSLGPTTPGEQYF
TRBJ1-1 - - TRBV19 TGTGCCAGTGGGTCCCGCCTAATGAACACTGAAGCTTTCTTT CASGSRLMNTEAFF
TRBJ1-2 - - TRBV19 TGTGCCAGTAGTATAGGTGGCACGGGCTCTAACTATGGCTACACCTTC CASSIGGTGSNYGYTF
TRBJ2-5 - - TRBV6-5 TGTGCCAGCAGCCGGGCAGGCCTCGAGACCCAGTACTTC CASSRAGLETQYF
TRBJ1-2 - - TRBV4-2 TGTGCCAGCAGCCAAGATTCGGGGGGGATCTCCTATGGCTACACCTTC CASSQDSGGISYGYTF
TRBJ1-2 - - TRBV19 TGTGCCAGTTCAGAGGCGCCACACACTTATGGCTACACCTTC CASSEAPHTYGYTF
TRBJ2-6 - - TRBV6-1 TGTGCCAGCAGTGAAGGGACAGCCGTCTCTGGGGCCAACGTCCTGACTTTC CASSEGTAVSGANVLTF
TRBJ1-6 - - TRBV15 TGTGCCACCAGCAGAGGGGGTAGGTTTCACCTCCACTTT CATSRGGRFHLHF
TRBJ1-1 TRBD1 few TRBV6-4 TGTGCCAGCAGTGACTCTGACAGGGCCACTGAAGCTTTCTTT CASSDSDRATEAFF
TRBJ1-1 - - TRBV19 TGTGCCAGTAGTCCTAATCTCTCGAACACTGAAGCTTTCTTT CASSPNLSNTEAFF
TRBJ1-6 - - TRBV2 TGTGCCAGCAGTTATTCAGGCTTTGAGGGGCGCTCCTATAATTCACCCCTCCACTTT CASSYSGFEGRSYNSPLHF
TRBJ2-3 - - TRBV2 TGTGCCAGCTCTATTCAGGGATATACGCAGTATTTT CASSIQGYTQYF
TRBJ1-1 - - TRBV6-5 TGTGCCAGCAGTTACTCGAGGGGCACTGAAGCTTTCTTT CASSYSRGTEAFF
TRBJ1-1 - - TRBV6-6 TGTGCCACCACAGTGAACACTGAAGCTTTCTTT CATTVNTEAFF
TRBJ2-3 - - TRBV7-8 TGTGCCAGCAGCTTAGGTATGCTCTCCCAGGATACGCAGTATTTT CASSLGMLSQDTQYF
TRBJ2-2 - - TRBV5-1 TGCGCCAGCAGCTTGGCCGGGCACAACACCGGGGAGCTGTTTTTT CASSLAGHNTGELFF
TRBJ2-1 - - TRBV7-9 TGTGCCAGCAGCTTACAATCCCAGGTCTCCTACAATGAGCAGTTCTTC CASSLQSQVSYNEQFF
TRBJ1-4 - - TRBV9 TGTGCCAGCAGCCCCTCCCCAAGGGCCTTTCTTAATGAAAAACTGTTTTTT CASSPSPRAFLNEKLFF
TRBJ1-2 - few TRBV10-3 TGTGCCACCTCCGGGACAACTAACTATGGCTACACCTTC CATSGTTNYGYTF
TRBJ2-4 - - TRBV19 TGTGCCAGTAGTTCCCGCCCGGCGAACGGACCTGGGTACTTC CASSSRPANGPGYF